This TCR beta chain was identified during a study of T cell repertoires in ileal Crohn's disease. About the research overall: About half of patients got postoperative therapy: ten or so thiopurines, fewer than 20 anti-TNF.

Produced via immunoSEQ multiplex PCR; TCRdb's table is partial and in-frame only. The table has 4,000 or so clones, about 79% seen once; the top ten hold 6.7%. Germline V CDR1 and CDR2: SGHTS, YDEGEE. V lost 0 bases, J lost 4 bases, and 10 bases lay in between. The CDR3 runs 15 residues. On this clone: Its cognate antigen is unknown.

Study-wide results and limits: Clonal expansions were more frequent in active smokers than non-smokers at surgery. Mucosal expansions were suggested to be mainly CD8 T cells.

Adults with ileal or ileocolonic Crohn's disease and an indication for resection were eligible. The chain recombines TRBV5-8 with TRBJ2-2, with D uncertain. The sequenced sample consisted of ileal tissue. The TCR originated in an adult with Crohn's disease. The CDR3 DNA follows: TGTGCCAGCAGCTTGGTCGTTGGTAGCACCGGGGAGCTGTTTTTT. Protein: CASSLVVGSTGELFF.